This passage covers 18 T cell receptor beta chains from one sample sequenced in a study of T cell repertoires in cytomegalovirus infection (dated by TCRdb to between 2019 and 2020). Sequencing was carried out with an Illumina HiSeq 1500. The public reads were run again by TCRdb, first through fastp at Q25 and then through MiXCR, and only productive beta chains were kept. Every entry covers one CDR3 protein and lists the most common genes and DNA from its rows. The sample records 600,000 to 800,000 distinct CDR3 sequences, 24% of which are singletons. The ten largest make up 6.5% to 10% of the sample. The specimen was CD8+ T cells from PBMCs. The source is a human donor in good health (CMV status not recorded). Some clones in this sample may be carry-over from other donors' samples.

Concerning this clonotype: A much larger clonotype is one base distant, so this may be a read error. The chain carries TRBV7-6 and TRBJ2-2; no reliable D call. The germline V gene has CDR1 SGHVS and CDR2 FNYEAQ. The CDR3 loop spans 15 amino acids. Trimming cost V 1 base and J 1 base, with 7 bases left between them. This CDR3 reads CASSLVSMNTGELFF. CDR3 in DNA: TGTGCCAGCAGCTTAGTATCGATGAACACCGGGGAGCTGTTTTTT.

To note about this clonotype: A read error may account for a junction end that differs from germline. The chain joins TRBV7-2 to TRBJ1-5; D unresolved. CDR1 is SGHTA and CDR2 is FQGNSA in the germline V gene. CDR3 length: 15 amino acids. CDR3 residues: CANSSGGYRNQPQHF. In DNA, the CDR3 is TGTGCCAACAGCTCCGGTGGGTATCGCAATCAGCCCCAGCATTTT.

This clonotype was seen a handful of times. The chain links TRBV4-1 to TRBJ2-1; D is perhaps TRBD1 or TRBD2 (5 bases each). CDR3 length equals 14 residues. With 1 base removed from V and 5 bases from J, the gap between germline ends came to 9 bases. Germline V gene lookup returns CDR1 MGHRA and CDR2 YSYEKL. The chain's CDR3 is CASSQVTGHNEQFF. Written as DNA, the CDR3 is TGCGCCAGCAGCCAAGTCACGGGACACAATGAGCAGTTCTTC.

This clonotype was counted ten times or more. The chain combines TRBV7-2 with TRBJ1-2, with TRBD1 matching 11 bases. Germline V gene lookup returns CDR1 SGHTA and CDR2 FQGNSA. V lost 5 bases, J lost 4 bases, and 6 bases stayed unmatched. The CDR3 consists of 15 residues. CDR3 sequence: CASSGGTGGIYGYTF. The CDR3 coding sequence is TGTGCCAGCAGCGGAGGGACAGGGGGTATCTATGGCTACACCTTC.

V gene TRBV6-2 or TRBV6-3 combines with J gene TRBJ1-1; no definite D call. The CDR3 contains 17 residues. Trimming cost V 0 bases and J 0 bases, with 14 bases left between them. Looked up from germline, CDR1 is MNHEY and CDR2 is SVGEGT. The CDR3: CASSYSLDGDMNTEAFF. CDR3 DNA sequence: TGTGCCAGCAGTTACTCCCTGGACGGAGACATGAACACTGAAGCTTTCTTT.

There are a few counts of this clonotype. This chain joins TRBV28 and TRBJ2-7; D remains ambiguous. With 8 bases removed from V and 6 bases from J, the gap between germline ends came to 14 bases. This CDR3 spans 12 amino acids. Germline CDR1 MDHEN, CDR2 SYDVKM. The CDR3 region has the DNA TGTGCCAGCGGGTTCCTCGGTAGCGAGCAGTACGTC. Translated: CASGFLGSEQYV.

Ten or more counts support this clonotype. The V gene is TRBV7-6, the J gene TRBJ1-6; D not certain. Germline CDR1 reads SGHVS; CDR2 reads FNYEAQ. The CDR3 totals 16 residues. V gave up 5 bases and J gave up 9 bases, with 20 bases separating them. CDR3 region: CASSPENPVKISPLHF. DNA for the CDR3: TGTGCCAGCAGCCCGGAGAACCCCGTAAAGATTTCACCCCTCCACTTT.

This clonotype was seen more than once but under ten times. J is TRBJ1-1 and V is TRBV7-9; D is ambiguous. V was cut by 5 bases and J by 7 bases, with 11 bases left in between. The CDR3 length is 12 residues. Germline V gene lookup returns CDR1 SEHNR and CDR2 FQNEAQ (reference sequence). Here the CDR3 DNA reads TGTGCCAGCAGCCCTCGATTGATTGAAGCTTTCTTT. This codes for CASSPRLIEAFF.

This chain links TRBV12-3 or TRBV12-4 with TRBJ2-7; TRBD1 matches at 11 bases. This CDR3 region has 15 residues. Trimming at V came to 6 bases and at J to 4 bases, leaving 8 bases not matched to a gene. This CDR3 reads CASRAGTGGFYEQYF. CDR3 bases: TGTGCCAGCAGAGCCGGGACAGGGGGATTTTACGAGCAGTACTTC.

There are many counts of this clonotype. The chain carries TRBV28 and TRBJ2-7; either TRBD1 or TRBD2 may supply D (5 bases each). CDR1 is MDHEN and CDR2 is SYDVKM in the germline V gene. CDR3 size: 16 residues. V was shortened by 3 bases and J by 2 bases, with 17 bases between the two germline ends. CDR3 amino acids: CASSFYPGRNAYEQYV. In DNA, the CDR3 is TGTGCCAGCAGTTTTTATCCGGGACGGAACGCCTACGAGCAGTACGTC.

This clonotype was counted between two and nine times. V is TRBV11-3 and J is TRBJ2-2; 8 nucleotides line up with TRBD2. CDR1 and CDR2 from the germline V gene are SGHNT and YENEEA. The ends lost 2 bases at V and 0 bases at J; junction bases unmatched: 8. This CDR3 comprises 18 residues. CDR3 nucleotide sequence: TGTGCCAGCAGCTTATTACTAGCGGCGGGTCCGAACACCGGGGAGCTGTTTTTT. The encoded protein is CASSLLLAAGPNTGELFF.

This clonotype appeared a few times. V is TRBV7-9 and J is TRBJ1-2, with 7 nucleotides matching TRBD1. V lost 5 bases and J lost 6; bases outside the gene matches: 6. Germline loops: CDR1 SEHNR, CDR2 FQNEAQ (reference sequence). The CDR3 sequence is 13 residues long. For the CDR3, the DNA is TGTGCCAGCAGCCTACAGGGGTTCGATGGCTACACCTTC. Translating it yields CASSLQGFDGYTF.

This clonotype was counted only a few times. J is TRBJ1-5 and V is TRBV7-9; D unresolved. Germline CDR1 and CDR2: SEHNR and FQNEAQ (reference sequence). The germline V and J ends were trimmed by 1 base and 5 bases, with 9 bases remaining between them. The CDR3 length is 14 residues. Written as DNA, the CDR3 is TGTGCCAGCAGCTTAGGGGGAATTGATCAGCCCCAGCATTTT. It is translated as CASSLGGIDQPQHF. The full variable domain, completed using reference TRBV7-9 and TRBJ1-5, is DTGVSQNPRHKITKRGQNVTFRCDPISEHNRLYWYRQTLGQGPEFLTYFQNEAQLEKSRLLSDRFSAERPKGSFSTLEIQRTEQGDSAMYLCASSLGGIDQPQHFGDGTRLSIL.

The V and J genes are TRBV20-1 and TRBJ1-1; D not resolved. This CDR3 spans 12 amino acids. V gave up 2 bases and J gave up 3 bases, with 7 bases separating them. Germline CDR1 and CDR2: DFQATT and SNEGSKA (reference sequence). For the CDR3, the DNA is TGCAGTGCTAGACAGTGGTACACTGAAGCTTTCTTT. Protein: CSARQWYTEAFF.

The table lists this clonotype with a count of one. The V gene is TRBV28, the J gene TRBJ1-2, with TRBD1 matching over 8 bases. CDR1 is MDHEN and CDR2 is SYDVKM in the germline V gene. CDR3 length: 13 residues. V was pared by 10 bases and J by 2 bases, with 6 bases of the junction left unmatched. The CDR3 sequence is CANRRQGNYGYTF. Written as DNA, the CDR3 is TGTGCCAACAGACGACAGGGGAACTATGGCTACACCTTC.

The chain is built from TRBV6-2 or TRBV6-3 and TRBJ2-7; D perhaps matches TRBD1 (5 bases). The CDR3 has 15 amino acids. Germline V gene sequence: CDR1 MNHEY, CDR2 SVGEGT. V lost 0 bases and J lost 2, with 11 bases in between. The CDR3 loop is CASSYSPGSAYEQYV. CDR3 DNA sequence: TGTGCCAGCAGTTACTCCCCAGGGTCAGCCTACGAGCAGTACGTC.

This chain connects TRBV9 to TRBJ2-5; 7 nucleotides align to TRBD2. CDR3 length: 15 amino acids. J gave up 0 bases and V 3 bases, and 5 bases lay outside the gene matches. The germline V gene encodes CDR1 SGDLS and CDR2 YYNGEE. In DNA, the CDR3 is TGTGCCAGCAGCGAGGGAGCGGGGTACCAAGAGACCCAGTACTTC. As protein: CASSEGAGYQETQYF.

This clonotype was seen a few times. The chain carries TRBV28 and TRBJ2-5, with 10 bases identical to TRBD2. CDR1 and CDR2 (germline): MDHEN, SYDVKM. V was clipped by 6 bases and J by 5 bases; unmatched bases: 9. This CDR3 spans 15 amino acids. This CDR3 is CASRGVLAGWETQYF. The CDR3 nucleotides read TGTGCCAGCAGGGGGGTACTAGCGGGGTGGGAGACCCAGTACTTC. The complete variable domain, with remaining parts taken from reference TRBV28 and TRBJ2-5, reads DVKVTQSSRYLVKRTGEKVFLECVQDMDHENMFWYRQDPGLGLRLIYFSYDVKMKEKGDIPEGYSVSREKKERFSLILESASTNQTSMYLCASRGVLAGWETQYFGPGTRLLVL.